The next 15 T cell receptor beta chains were all read from a single sample in a study of blood T cell repertoires in COVID-19. The data were produced by immunoSEQ multiplex PCR, yet TCRdb's version contains in-frame clones alone and is incomplete. The sample carries some 300,000 clones, just under 90% recorded once. The sequencing sample was made of PBMCs or T cells enriched from blood (not recorded which). The receptors originated from a woman in her twenties or thirties who had recovered from COVID-19.

This sequence joins TRBV15 and TRBJ1-2, with TRBD1 matching 8 bases. The CDR3 totals 16 residues. Germline loops: CDR1 LNHNV, CDR2 YYDKDF (reference sequence). Trimming removed 0 bases from V and 7 bases from J; junction bases left unmatched: 10. CDR3 nucleotide sequence: TGTGCCACCAGCAGAGATCTTTCAGGGGGCAATAGTGGCTACACCTTC. The encoded protein is CATSRDLSGGNSGYTF.

This clone was recorded once. The V and J genes are TRBV11-2 and TRBJ1-3, with 9 bases aligning to TRBD1. This CDR3 region has 16 residues. Germline V gene data show CDR1 as SGHAT and CDR2 as FQNNGV. With V trimmed by 1 base and J by 3 bases, 4 bases remained unmatched. CDR3 sequence reads: CASSLVGQGVGNTIYF. The CDR3 DNA reads as TGTGCCAGCAGCTTAGTGGGACAGGGCGTTGGAAACACCATATATTTT.

The chain has TRBV3-1 (or the pseudogene TRBV3-2) and TRBJ2-2, with 7 bases matching TRBD1. The CDR3 spans 15 residues. The ends lost 2 bases at V and 6 bases at J; junction bases unmatched: 6. CDR1 LGHDT and CDR2 YNNKEL come from the germline V gene (reference sequence). The CDR3 DNA is TGTGCCAGCAGCCAACCCGGACAGGATTCCGGGGAGCTGTTTTTT. Its protein is CASSQPGQDSGELFF.

This clone was picked up one time. CDR3 in DNA: TGCGCCAGCAGCCAGACAGGGGTCGTTCTTTACAATGAGCAGTTCTTC. Translation: CASSQTGVVLYNEQFF. This rearrangement joins TRBV5-1 to TRBJ2-1, with TRBD1 matching 8 bases. This CDR3 spans 16 amino acids. The germline CDR1 and CDR2 sequences are SGHRS and YFSETQ. V trimming: 4 bases; J trimming: 4 bases; junction bases outside the gene matches: 10.

V and J are TRBV7-3 and TRBJ2-5; 9 bases map to TRBD2. V shed 1 base, J shed 4 bases, and the junction held 4 bases outside the gene matches. The CDR3 is 15 residues long. Germline V CDR1 and CDR2: SGHTA, FQGTGA. CDR3 nucleotides: TGTGCCAGCAGCTTAAGAGGACTAGCGTTAGAGACCCAGTACTTC. Translated: CASSLRGLALETQYF.

This CDR3 reads CASSLFWSGDTYEQYF. The CDR3 coding sequence is TGTGCCAGCAGTTTATTTTGGTCAGGGGATACCTACGAGCAGTACTTC. The V gene is TRBV28, the J gene TRBJ2-7; the D gene is possibly TRBD1 (6 bases). Deletions cut 1 base from V and 2 bases from J, with 15 bases between. Germline loops: CDR1 MDHEN, CDR2 SYDVKM. The CDR3 loop spans 16 amino acids. Together with reference TRBV28 and TRBJ2-7, the CDR3 gives the full variable domain: DVKVTQSSRYLVKRTGEKVFLECVQDMDHENMFWYRQDPGLGLRLIYFSYDVKMKEKGDIPEGYSVSREKKERFSLILESASTNQTSMYLCASSLFWSGDTYEQYFGPGTRLTVT.

This clone has just a few counts. The rearrangement uses TRBV5-1 and TRBJ2-2; no clear D. Germline V gives CDR1 SGHRS, CDR2 YFSETQ. This CDR3 spans 14 amino acids. The V gene lost 3 bases and the J gene lost 0 bases, with 6 bases spanning the gap. The chain's CDR3 is CASSYGTNTGELFF. As DNA, the CDR3 is TGCGCCAGCAGCTACGGTACGAACACCGGGGAGCTGTTTTTT. The full variable domain, in which reference TRBV5-1 and TRBJ2-2 provide the parts outside the CDR3, is KAGVTQTPRYLIKTRGQQVTLSCSPISGHRSVSWYQQTPGQGLQFLFEYFSETQRNKGNFPGRFSGRQFSNSRSEMNVSTLELGDSALYLCASSYGTNTGELFFGEGSRLTVL.

The J gene is TRBJ1-2, the V gene TRBV18, with D possibly being TRBD1 (6 bases). The V end was cut by 3 bases, the J end by 2 bases, with 22 bases between. This CDR3 comprises 18 residues. Germline V gene lookup returns CDR1 KGHSH and CDR2 LQKENI. CDR3 region: CASSPRETVGGTNYGYTF. The CDR3 region has the DNA TGTGCCAGCTCACCGCGGGAGACAGTAGGGGGAACGAACTATGGCTACACCTTC. The full variable domain, completed using reference TRBV18 and TRBJ1-2, is NAGVMQNPRHLVRRRGQEARLRCSPMKGHSHVYWYRQLPEEGLKFMVYLQKENIIDESGMPKERFSAEFPKEGPSILRIQQVVRGDSAAYFCASSPRETVGGTNYGYTFGSGTRLTVV.

V and J are TRBV25-1 and TRBJ2-7; the match to TRBD2 covers 7 bases. The CDR3 length is 18 residues. The V segment lost 2 bases and the J segment 1 base; nucleotides outside the gene matches: 14. The V gene's germline CDR1 is MGHDK and CDR2 SYGVNS. Written as DNA, the CDR3 is TGTGCCAGCAGTGAACGGCAGGGCGGGAGATCGTGGTCCTACGAGCAGTACTTC. This codes for CASSERQGGRSWSYEQYF.

The chain recombines TRBV9 with TRBJ1-3; D not resolved. The CDR3 is 15 amino acids. The V gene's germline CDR1 is SGDLS and CDR2 YYNGEE. With 3 bases removed from V and 0 bases from J, the gap between germline ends came to 10 bases. For the CDR3, the DNA is TGTGCCAGCAGCGAAGCTCCTTACTCTGGAAACACCATATATTTT. This gives the protein CASSEAPYSGNTIYF.

The chain joins TRBV6-6 to TRBJ1-1, with a tentative D call TRBD1 (6 bases). CDR3 size: 15 residues. In germline, CDR1 is MNHNY, CDR2 SVGAGI (reference sequence). V was pared by 2 bases and J by 4 bases, with 14 bases between. The CDR3 is CASSYEQGGRTEAFF. In nucleotides, the CDR3 is TGTGCCAGCAGTTACGAACAGGGCGGCCGCACTGAAGCTTTCTTT.

The chain joins TRBV30 to TRBJ2-5; TRBD2 aligns across 9 bases. CDR1 is GTSNPN and CDR2 is SVGIG in the germline V gene (reference sequence). This CDR3 has 13 amino acids. With 4 bases clipped from V and 5 bases from J, the junction kept 5 bases outside the gene matches. As DNA, the CDR3 is TGTGCCTGGACCTTAGCGGGAGCTGAGACCCAGTACTTC. It specifies CAWTLAGAETQYF. The whole variable domain, remainder taken from reference TRBV30 and TRBJ2-5, is SQTIHQWPATLVQPVGSPLSLECTVEGTSNPNLYWYRQAAGRGLQLLFYSVGIGQISSEVPQNLSASRPQDRQFILSSKKLLLSDSGFYLCAWTLAGAETQYFGPGTRLLVL.

The V and J genes are TRBV28 and TRBJ1-3, with D perhaps TRBD1 (6 bases). CDR1 MDHEN and CDR2 SYDVKM come from the germline V gene. The CDR3 sequence is 15 residues long. The germline V and J ends were trimmed by 6 bases and 0 bases, with 12 bases remaining between them. The CDR3 DNA is TGTGCCAGCAGCCAGCGGACAGTCTCTGGAAACACCATATATTTT. Amino acids: CASSQRTVSGNTIYF.

In this sample, this clone turned up once. V usage is TRBV6-5 and J usage is TRBJ1-6, with TRBD1 identical over 7 bases. CDR3 size: 15 residues. The ends lost 8 bases at V and 7 bases at J; junction bases unmatched: 11. CDR1 MNHEY and CDR2 SVGAGI come from the germline V gene. The CDR3 region is CASGVNRGNNSPLHF. CDR3 nucleotide sequence: TGTGCCAGCGGAGTAAACAGGGGAAACAATTCACCCCTCCACTTT.

The J gene is TRBJ2-5, the V gene TRBV9, with a tentative D call TRBD2 (5 bases). Between the trimmed V and J ends, which lost 0 bases and 6 bases, there was a span of 12 bases. This CDR3 region has 14 residues. The V gene's germline CDR1 is SGDLS and CDR2 YYNGEE. CDR3 sequence reads: CASSVGFEGKTQYF. DNA of the CDR3: TGTGCCAGCAGCGTAGGTTTTGAGGGAAAGACCCAGTACTTC. Drawing the rest from reference TRBV9 and TRBJ2-5, the complete variable domain is DSGVTQTPKHLITATGQRVTLRCSPRSGDLSVYWYQQSLDQGLQFLIQYYNGEERAKGNILERFSAQQFPDLHSELNLSSLELGDSALYFCASSVGFEGKTQYFGPGTRLLVL.